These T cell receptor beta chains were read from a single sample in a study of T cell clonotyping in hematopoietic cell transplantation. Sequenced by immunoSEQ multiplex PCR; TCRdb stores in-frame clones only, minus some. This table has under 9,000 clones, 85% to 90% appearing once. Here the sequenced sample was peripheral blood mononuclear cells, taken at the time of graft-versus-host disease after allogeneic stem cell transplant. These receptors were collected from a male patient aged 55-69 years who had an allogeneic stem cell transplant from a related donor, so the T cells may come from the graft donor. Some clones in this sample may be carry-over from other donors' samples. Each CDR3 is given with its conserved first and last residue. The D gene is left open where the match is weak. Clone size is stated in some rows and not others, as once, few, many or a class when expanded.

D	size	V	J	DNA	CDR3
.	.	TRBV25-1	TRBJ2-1	TGTGCCAGCAGTACTGGGACAAGGAATGAGCAGTTCTTC	CASSTGTRNEQFF
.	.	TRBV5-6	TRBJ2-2	TGTGCCAGCAGCCTGGCTAGACACTCAAGGGAGCTGTTTTTT	CASSLARHSRELFF
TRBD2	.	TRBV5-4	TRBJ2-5	TGTGCCAGCAGCTCAAGACTAGCGGGGCCTCAAGAGACCCAGTACTTC	CASSSRLAGPQETQYF
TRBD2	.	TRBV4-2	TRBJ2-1	TGTGCCAGCAGCCCGTCCTTTGGGACTAGCGGCTACAATGAGCAGTTCTTC	CASSPSFGTSGYNEQFF
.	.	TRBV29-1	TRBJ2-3	TGCAAGGTGGGGGCAAGCACAGATACGCAGTATTTT	CKVGASTDTQYF
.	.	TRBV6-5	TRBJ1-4	TGTGCCAGCAGTTACTCAGGACTAACTAATGAAAAACTGTTTTTT	CASSYSGLTNEKLFF
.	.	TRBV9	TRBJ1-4	TGTGCCAGCAGCGTAGCTTTGGGGGCTAATGAAAAACTGTTTTTT	CASSVALGANEKLFF
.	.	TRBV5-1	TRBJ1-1	TGCGCCAGCAGTTATGGATCGAACACTGAAGCTTTCTTT	CASSYGSNTEAFF
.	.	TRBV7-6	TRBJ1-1	TGTGCCAGCGCTCAGGGGAGCAGGGGGAACACTGAAGCTTTCTTT	CASAQGSRGNTEAFF
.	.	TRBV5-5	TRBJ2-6	TGTGCCAGCAGCTCGGGGACCTCTGGGGCCAACGTCCTGACTTTC	CASSSGTSGANVLTF
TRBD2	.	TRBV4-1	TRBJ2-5	TGCGCCAGCAGCCTAACCGGACGGGAGGGCGAGACCCAGTACTTC	CASSLTGREGETQYF
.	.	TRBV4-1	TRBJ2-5	TGCGCCAGCAGCCAAGAGTGGTTTCAAGAGACCCAGTACTTC	CASSQEWFQETQYF
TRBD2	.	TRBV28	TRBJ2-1	TGTGCCAGCAGTTTAATGGGACTAGCGGGGGGCGTTAGCTCCTACAATGAGCAGTTCTTC	CASSLMGLAGGVSSYNEQFF
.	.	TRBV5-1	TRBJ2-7	TGCGCCAGCAGCTCCGACAGGTACGAGCAGTACTTC	CASSSDRYEQYF
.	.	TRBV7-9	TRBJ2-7	TGTGCCAGCAGGGACGGGGGCACTTACGAGCAGTACTTC	CASRDGGTYEQYF
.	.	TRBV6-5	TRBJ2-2	TGTGCCAGCAGATTGGACTGGAACACCGGGGAGCTGTTTTTT	CASRLDWNTGELFF
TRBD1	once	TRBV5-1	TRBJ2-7	TGCGCCAGCAGCCGAGGGGACAGTTCCTACGAGCAGTACTTC	CASSRGDSSYEQYF
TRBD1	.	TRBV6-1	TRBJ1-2	TGTGCCAGCAGTGAATACCCCGGGACAGGGGGCTTTGGCTACACCTTC	CASSEYPGTGGFGYTF
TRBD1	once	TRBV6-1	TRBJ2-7	TGTGCCAGCAGTGATCTCAACAGGGGTGAGGAGCAGTACTTC	CASSDLNRGEEQYF
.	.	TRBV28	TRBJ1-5	TGTGCCAGCAGCCCTGCCTTAGGACTGTATAGCAATCAGCCCCAGCATTTT	CASSPALGLYSNQPQHF
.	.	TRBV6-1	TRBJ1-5	TGTGCCAGCAGTGAAGGGGGGGTAGAGCCCCAGCATTTT	CASSEGGVEPQHF
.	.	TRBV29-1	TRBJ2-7	TGCAGCGTTGAAATTTGGGCTGAAACCTACGAGCAGTACTTC	CSVEIWAETYEQYF
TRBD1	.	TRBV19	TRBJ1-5	TGTGCCAGTAGTACTCAGGGGGCCGGTCAGCCCCAGCATTTT	CASSTQGAGQPQHF
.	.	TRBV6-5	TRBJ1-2	TGTGCCAGCAGTTACAGGGGGGGGTCTTCTGGCTACACCTTC	CASSYRGGSSGYTF
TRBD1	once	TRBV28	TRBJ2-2	TGTGCCAGCAGTCCTGACAGGGGCAACACCGGGGAGCTGTTTTTT	CASSPDRGNTGELFF
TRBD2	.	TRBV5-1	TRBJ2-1	TGCGCCAGCAGCCCCAACCCCACTAGCGGGGCCCACAATGAGCAGTTCTTC	CASSPNPTSGAHNEQFF